A single T cell receptor (beta chain) is shown here with its context. Its antigen is unknown. The source of the sample is a study of cytomegalovirus exposure and HLA in healthy donors. The study's findings and limits: A later analysis showed that HLA-associated TCR beta chains had undergone more clonal expansion than equally common others. Previously analyzed data showed that most TCR beta V segments were productive at a frequency of about 87% or about 30%. Using the classifier, cytomegalovirus status was reportedly diagnosed with high specificity and sensitivity.

60 Vbeta and 13 Jbeta primers were used in PCR. Some clones are missing from TCRdb's copy, which holds only in-frame ones; the method was immunoSEQ multiplex PCR. The sample lists around 130,000 clones; 70% to 80% were seen once. CDR1 SGHDT and CDR2 YYEEEE come from the germline V gene. Trimming removed 4 bases from V and 8 bases from J; junction bases left unmatched: 12. The CDR3 sequence is 15 residues long. This receptor was obtained from an older woman in good health and CMV-seropositive. The sequencing sample was made of PBMCs. The J gene is TRBJ2-1, the V gene TRBV5-6, with 7 bases matching TRBD1. The CDR3 reads CASSRQGPSIDEQFF. The CDR3, as DNA: TGTGCCAGCAGCCGACAGGGCCCCTCTATCGATGAGCAGTTCTTC. The entire variable domain, with the rest obtained from reference TRBV5-6 and TRBJ2-1, is as follows: DAGVTQSPTHLIKTRGQQVTLRCSPKSGHDTVSWYQQALGQGPQFIFQYYEEEERQRGNFPDRFSGHQFPNYSSELNVNALLLGDSALYLCASSRQGPSIDEQFFGPGTRLTVL.